This record covers a single T cell receptor beta chain. The antigen is not known. The data were taken from a study of cytomegalovirus exposure and HLA in healthy donors. Study summary: In an earlier analysis, approximately 120 million unique TCR beta sequences were found from some 200 million T cells.

Both 60 Vbeta primers and 13 Jbeta primers went into the PCR. The data were produced by immunoSEQ multiplex PCR, yet TCRdb's version contains in-frame clones alone and is incomplete. Among roughly 100,000 clones listed, about 12% were seen once. V dropped 10 bases and J dropped 4 bases, with 11 bases sitting between them. This CDR3 has 12 residues. Germline CDR1 and CDR2: ENHRY and SYGVKD. Study-level points and caveats: HLA alleles showed associations with some 17,000 TCR beta sequences in a later analysis, at a 0.05 false discovery rate. Most likely, a cluster of highly shared sequence variants arose as a sequencing artifact. Researchers catalogued roughly 170 TCR beta chains as cytomegalovirus-associated.

The TCR comes from a middle-aged man in good health and CMV-seropositive. The chain carries TRBV10-3 and TRBJ1-3, with D hard to call. The sample consisted of PBMCs. CDR3 amino acids: CATSGPGNTIYF. In nucleotides, the CDR3 is TGTGCCACGTCAGGCCCAGGAAACACCATATATTTT.